The present T cell receptor (beta chain) was sequenced within a study of CD8+ T cells in alopecia areata listed by TCRdb under 2018. For the wider study: Treated patients were enrolled in an open-label pilot trial of oral tofacitinib, 5 to 10 mg twice daily, for moderate-to-severe alopecia areata. Patients received tofacitinib for 6 to 18 months and were then followed off drug for 6 months to check for delayed response and recurrence. In treated patients, disease severity was measured using the SALT score, which gives the percentage of scalp surface area affected. The study used high-throughput TCRbeta sequencing to examine T cell clonal expansion in alopecia areata, in both the C3H/HeJ mouse model and human patients. On the human side, TCRbeta sequencing was run on scalp tissue and on sorted CD4+ and CD8+ peripheral blood T cells from healthy controls and from alopecia areata patients with either patchy or totalis/universalis disease. Biopsies were taken from tofacitinib-treated patients at baseline and at 4 and 24 weeks of treatment, and a later scalp biopsy was taken in several of the tofacitinib-treated patients. Scalp clonality was compared across normal scalp (n=4), patchy alopecia areata scalp (n=8), and alopecia totalis/universalis scalp (n=8). The RNA source kit depended on sample type: the PAXgene miRNA kit for fixed scalp, the miRNeasy kit for PBMCs, and the RNeasy kit for mouse skin. TCRbeta CDR3 regions were amplified by immunoSEQ multiplex PCR with 35 Vbeta forward and 13 Jbeta reverse primers. Points the paper makes about the study in general: Scalp clonality and the number of expanded CD8+ clones among the top 100 scalp clones were significantly decreased by tofacitinib. Compared with normal scalp, lesional scalp, particularly in alopecia totalis/universalis, had higher clonality and more expanded CD8+ clones, which suggests antigenic drive. Shared TCR sequences between patients were less evident than in mice, which may be partly attributable to HLA diversity in the patient population. Many expanded lesional clones persisted in scalp and blood during tofacitinib treatment, which may partly explain relapse after stopping treatment. Because the treated cohort was small and had only one nonresponder, larger studies are needed to examine links between baseline CD8+ expansion and response. Unlike mouse skin, where gammadelta T cells dominate, normal human skin contains resident alphabeta T cells that get sequenced too, which complicates analysis of the scalp TCR repertoire.

This specimen's time point label, per the study, means: around 4 weeks on oral tofacitinib. The treatment or condition tag for this specimen amounts to: oral pan-JAK inhibitor, 5-10 mg twice daily. Lesional scalp punch biopsies and peripheral blood were collected from alopecia areata patients. PBMCs were isolated by density centrifugation and stained for CD3, CD4 and CD8, after which CD4+ and CD8+ T cells were sorted on a FACSAria. CDR1 and CDR2 are drawn from the germline V gene: SGDLS, YYNGEE. The CDR3 has 15 amino acids, counting the end cysteine and phenylalanine. Only CDR3 DNA remains: 45 bases, in frame from the first base. Trimming removed 4 bases from V and 3 bases from J; the gene matches leave 9 bases unexplained. The library was made by the immunoSEQ multiplex PCR assay. RNA was extracted from all samples and reverse transcribed into cDNA as template for TCR sequencing. First-strand cDNA was synthesized with SuperScript III using a 2:1 mix of oligo-dT and random hexamers. A synthetic immune receptor repertoire was used to assess amplification bias, and residual bias was removed computationally. The original pipeline was this. After raw reads were preprocessed to remove errors, the CDR3 was defined following IMGT conventions as running from the conserved cysteine to phenylalanine. Clonality was computed by normalizing Shannon entropy by log2 of the number of productive unique TCRs and subtracting the result from 1. Whether each scalp clone was CD4 or CD8 was inferred by checking scalp TCRbeta sequences against the CD4 and CD8 repertoires from sorted blood. The table was pulled from immuneACCESS by TCRdb, which kept in-frame rearrangements only. Such tables lose some clones; where checked, under half of the loss comes from unresolved V genes, and the rest has no known cause. That table gives V, J and clone size, and the DNA gave D and trimming. This sample comprises roughly 98,000 clones, roughly two thirds of them detected only once. Of the sample, 15% to 17% falls within the top ten clones.

This clone was recorded once. What antigen it recognizes has not been identified. No clone much larger than this one lies a single base away; base qualities are absent. The clonotype originates from a human donor with alopecia areata. The V and J genes are TRBV9 and TRBJ2-5, with 7 bases in between that match TRBD1. Here the sequenced sample was CD8+ T cells sorted from blood, taken at week 4, from a patient treated with tofacitinib. The sequenced DNA is TGTGCCAGCAGCTCCCCGACAGGGTTCAAAGAGACCCAGTACTTC. This gives the protein CASSSPTGFKETQYF.